Below are 10 T cell receptor beta chains sequenced from a single sample in a study of T cells in Graves' hyperthyroidism and ophthalmopathy. TCR beta CDR3 sequences were amplified from RNA transcripts. The HTBI set primed first-round TCR CDR3 RT-PCR. TCRdb itself ran the multiplex PCR reads through MiXCR, one entry per CDR3 protein. The top ten hold 35% to 50% of the sample, which has over 350,000 distinct CDR3 sequences, around 18% seen once. Sequences were obtained from blood. These receptors all come from a man younger than 35 with Graves' ophthalmopathy.

This clonotype was counted a few times. The CDR3, as DNA: TGCGCCAGCAGCTTTGGGGCAGTCACAGATACGCAGTATTTT. This gives the protein CASSFGAVTDTQYF. This chain uses TRBV5-1 with TRBJ2-3, with a weak D call TRBD1 (5 bases). V lost 2 bases, J lost 2 bases, and 9 bases lay in between. The CDR3 length is 14 residues. Germline CDR1 is SGHRS and CDR2 is YFSETQ.

About this clonotype itself: A junction end diverges from the germline sequence, so it may reflect a read error. The J gene is TRBJ2-2, the V gene TRBV7-9; 7 nucleotides align to TRBD1. The V gene's germline CDR1 is SEHNR and CDR2 FQNEAQ (reference sequence). The CDR3 spans 17 residues. CDR3 in DNA: TGTGCCAGCAGCGTAGCGCAGGGGGTCTTGGGCACCGGGGAGCTGTTTTTT. Amino acid sequence: CASSVAQGVLGTGELFF.

This clonotype showed up just a few times. The chain employs TRBV10-3 and TRBJ2-2; no clear D gene. CDR1 ENHRY and CDR2 SYGVKD come from the germline V gene. There are 12 residues in the CDR3. V was pared by 2 bases and J by 3 bases, with 1 base between. This CDR3 is CAISEDTGELFF. The CDR3, as DNA: TGTGCCATCAGTGAGGACACCGGGGAGCTGTTTTTT.

The chain combines TRBV13 with TRBJ2-7; TRBD2 agrees at 7 bases. In germline, CDR1 is PRHDT, CDR2 FYEKMQ (reference sequence). This CDR3 contains 14 residues. With 9 bases clipped from V and 3 bases from J, the junction kept 11 bases outside the gene matches. The chain's CDR3 is CARFFVGGYYEQYF. The CDR3 nucleotides read TGTGCCAGATTTTTTGTCGGGGGGTACTACGAGCAGTACTTC.

The sample holds many counts of this clonotype. This chain uses TRBV5-5 with TRBJ2-7; 8 positions agree with TRBD1. Germline V gene lookup returns CDR1 SGHKS and CDR2 YYEKEE (reference sequence). V was pared by 0 bases and J by 3 bases, with 2 bases of the junction left unmatched. CDR3 length equals 14 residues. The CDR3 DNA follows: TGTGCCAGCAGCTTGGTACAGGGGGACTACGAGCAGTACTTC. This sequence encodes CASSLVQGDYEQYF.

This chain joins TRBV18 and TRBJ2-5; the match to TRBD1 covers 8 bases. Germline V gene lookup returns CDR1 KGHSH and CDR2 LQKENI. This CDR3 region has 16 residues. Trimming took 4 bases from V and 5 from J; bases not matched to a gene: 12. The CDR3 DNA follows: TGTGCCAGCTCACGACCCCGACAGGGGACGAGCGAGACCCAGTACTTC. Translation gives CASSRPRQGTSETQYF.

This clonotype was counted ten times or more. V is TRBV29-1 and J is TRBJ2-1; TRBD2 is a possible D gene (5 bases). This CDR3 is built from 16 residues. Looked up from germline, CDR1 is SQVTM and CDR2 is ANQGSEA. V lost 0 bases to trimming and J lost 1 base, with 13 bases between them. The CDR3 loop reads CSVEDPQRTSYNEQFF. DNA of the CDR3: TGCAGCGTTGAAGATCCCCAGCGGACTTCCTACAATGAGCAGTTCTTC.

The chain uses TRBV7-9 and TRBJ1-2; a possible D gene is TRBD1 (5 bases). The V gene lost 4 bases and the J gene lost 4 bases, with 22 bases spanning the gap. Germline CDR1 SEHNR, CDR2 FQNEAQ (reference sequence). The CDR3 is made up of 17 amino acids. CDR3 DNA sequence: TGTGCCAGCAGCTCCGGCACCGGGACGTCGGTCTTCTATGGCTACACCTTC. The encoded protein is CASSSGTGTSVFYGYTF.

This clonotype was seen at least ten times. The chain recombines TRBV27 with TRBJ2-7; 9 bases match TRBD2. Germline CDR1 and CDR2: MNHEY and SMNVEV (reference sequence). V gave up 3 bases and J gave up 4 bases; unmatched junction bases: 4. This CDR3 spans 14 amino acids. CDR3 loop: CASSFSGGLYEQYF. The CDR3 DNA sequence: TGTGCCAGCAGTTTTAGCGGGGGACTTTACGAGCAGTACTTC.

This clonotype was detected only a few times. The genes are TRBV5-4 and TRBJ2-3; D may match TRBD1 or TRBD2 (5 bases each). V gave up 4 bases and J gave up 4 bases, with 19 bases separating them. Germline CDR1 reads SGHNT; CDR2 reads YYREEE (reference sequence). CDR3 length equals 16 residues. The CDR3 loop reads CASSLKGRIVPDTQYF. DNA of the CDR3: TGTGCCAGCAGCCTAAAGGGACGGATTGTTCCAGATACGCAGTATTTT.